The rows below give T cell receptor beta chains drawn from one sample of a study of identical twins. Each CDR3 protein is one row after TCRdb ran MiXCR on the 5' RACE reads. The table has 520,000 or so distinct CDR3 sequences, around 20% seen once. This same sample was also part of a study on T cells expressing NK-cell markers.

Source material: CD4+ T cells sorted from blood. The receptors were gathered from a woman aged 18-35 years in good health. Both conserved end residues are part of each CDR3. The order of the fields is D gene, clone size, CDR3 length, J gene, V gene, CDR3 DNA, CDR3 protein. D genes are given only for firm matches. Only part of the rows carry a size: once, few, many, or a class if the clone is expanded.

>TRBD1|.|15|TRBJ1-5|TRBV7-8
TGTGCCAGCAGCTCGACAGGGAGTCCAAATCAGCCCCAGCATTTT
CASSSTGSPNQPQHF
>.|many|14|TRBJ1-6|TRBV20-1
TGCAGTGCTGTCCGGGACAATAGTAATTCACCCCTCCACTTT
CSAVRDNSNSPLHF
>TRBD2|.|15|TRBJ2-1|TRBV11-2
TGTGCCAGCAGCTTAGAGGGCGGGGGTTACAATGAGCAGTTCTTC
CASSLEGGGYNEQFF
>.|.|12|TRBJ1-3|TRBV20-1
TGCAGTTTCCCGACCTCTGGAAACACCATATATTTT
CSFPTSGNTIYF
>.|.|15|TRBJ1-1|TRBV18
TGTGCCAGCTCACCGGTTTCGCGGCAGAACACTGAAGCTTTCTTT
CASSPVSRQNTEAFF
>.|.|15|TRBJ2-1|TRBV21-1
TGTGCCAGCAGACCCTCCGGGACTAGCGGGATGAAGCAGTTCTTC
CASRPSGTSGMKQFF
>TRBD2|.|16|TRBJ2-1|TRBV4-2
TGTGCCAGCAGCCAATTTCAAGCGGGGGACAACAATGAGCAGTTCTTC
CASSQFQAGDNNEQFF
>.|.|16|TRBJ2-1|TRBV4-3
TGCGCCAGCAGCCGGGACGTTAGCGGTTCCTACAATGAGCAGTTCTTC
CASSRDVSGSYNEQFF
>.|.|12|TRBJ1-1|TRBV29-1
TGCAGCTCACTAACGGAGAACACTGAAGCTTTCTTT
CSSLTENTEAFF
>TRBD2|few|13|TRBJ2-1|TRBV12-3/TRBV12-4
TGTGCCAGCAGTTTACTTGCGGGGGGCTCGCAGTTCTTC
CASSLLAGGSQFF
>TRBD1|few|16|TRBJ1-2|TRBV27
TGTGCCAGCAGTGGGTACGGGACAGGTCTCGGTGCTGGCTACACCTTC
CASSGYGTGLGAGYTF
>.|.|19|TRBJ2-6|TRBV11-2
TGTGCCAGCAGCTTAAGGACGACGGCAGGGGTTGGTGGGGCCAACGTCCTGACTTTC
CASSLRTTAGVGGANVLTF
>TRBD2|.|16|TRBJ2-4|TRBV20-1
TGCAGTGCTAGCCCCTCGGCGGGGGGGCGGAGAAACATTCAGTACTTC
CSASPSAGGRRNIQYF
>.|.|15|TRBJ2-3|TRBV29-1
TGCAGCGTTGGTCCCAGGGGAGGGGGCACAGATACGCAGTATTTT
CSVGPRGGGTDTQYF
>.|.|17|TRBJ2-5|TRBV6-1
TGTGCCAGCACCAAGGGGCGACTCTGGGCGGGGTCGGAGACCCAGTACTTC
CASTKGRLWAGSETQYF
>.|.|15|TRBJ2-7|TRBV1
TGCACCAGCAGCCGGGACGGAGAGAGATCCTACGAGCAGTACTTC
CTSSRDGERSYEQYF
>.|many|14|TRBJ1-3|TRBV12-3/TRBV12-4
TGTGCCAGCAATTCCCAGGGGTTCGGAAACACCATATATTTT
CASNSQGFGNTIYF
>.|.|15|TRBJ1-6|TRBV7-6
TGTGCCAGCAGCCCCGGGAGGAGATTTAATTCACCCCTCCACTTT
CASSPGRRFNSPLHF
>.|.|15|TRBJ2-3|TRBV6-1
TGTGCCAGCAGCCCTCCGGGCCAGAGCACAGATACGCAGTATTTT
CASSPPGQSTDTQYF
>.|.|13|TRBJ2-2|TRBV25-1
TGTGCCAGCGGTGAAGTCCTCTTCGGGGAGCTGTTTTTT
CASGEVLFGELFF
>.|few|14|TRBJ2-5|TRBV5-1
TGCGCCAGCAGCTTGGACCCTGGCACGGAGACCCAGTACTTC
CASSLDPGTETQYF
>TRBD2|many|14|TRBJ2-1|TRBV29-1
TGCAGCGTTGGTAAGCTAGCGGACTACAATGAGCAGTTCTTC
CSVGKLADYNEQFF
>.|.|13|TRBJ2-2|TRBV20-1
TGCAGTGCTAGGGGGGGGCCTACCGGGGAGCTGTTTTTT
CSARGGPTGELFF
>.|.|13|TRBJ2-7|TRBV3-1
TGTGCCAGCAGCCAGAATTCTGCCTACGAGCAGTACTTC
CASSQNSAYEQYF